These 4 T cell receptor beta chains were all obtained from the same sample, sequenced in a study of T cells in Graves' hyperthyroidism and ophthalmopathy. The source material, RNA transcripts, was used to amplify TCR beta CDR3 regions. The HTBI set primed first-round TCR CDR3 RT-PCR. TCRdb processed the multiplex PCR reads anew with MiXCR; each CDR3 protein has one entry. The sample lists 300,000 to 500,000 distinct CDR3 sequences; over 13% were seen once. The sequenced material came from blood. Receptors were obtained from a middle-aged man with Graves' ophthalmopathy.

This clonotype has at least ten counts. CDR3 residues: CASKDGANYGYTF. CDR3 DNA: TGTGCCAGCAAGGACGGGGCAAACTATGGCTACACCTTC. V and J are TRBV6-1 and TRBJ1-2, with D maybe TRBD1 (5 bases). CDR3 size: 13 residues. From germline, CDR1 is MNHNS and CDR2 SASEGT. The V and J ends lost 7 bases and 2 bases respectively, with 11 bases between them.

The chain has TRBV28 and TRBJ1-1; 7 nucleotides line up with TRBD1. J was trimmed by 10 bases and V by 3 bases; bases with no gene match: 5. The CDR3 contains 12 residues. Per germline, CDR1 MDHEN and CDR2 SYDVKM. CDR3 DNA: TGTGCCAGCAGTTTTGGGACAGAAGGAGCTTTCTTT. Protein: CASSFGTEGAFF.

This clonotype was observed a few times. V gene TRBV7-9 combines with J gene TRBJ2-3; no reliable D call. The CDR3 sequence is 14 residues long. CDR1 SEHNR and CDR2 FQNEAQ come from the germline V gene (reference sequence). Trimming removed 3 bases from V and 4 bases from J, with 11 bases in between. The CDR3, as DNA: TGTGCCAGCAGCTTTGAGGAGCGAGCAGATACGCAGTATTTT. Translated, it gives CASSFEERADTQYF.

At least ten counts were recorded for this clonotype. V gene TRBV3-1 combines with J gene TRBJ1-1; 8 bases are a match to TRBD1. The CDR3 extends over 15 amino acids. Germline V gives CDR1 LGHDT, CDR2 YNNKEL (reference sequence). V shed 6 bases and J 5 bases; nucleotides not matched to a gene: 11. The CDR3 DNA follows: TGTGCCAGCAGGTACAGGGGGAACGCAGGGACTGAAGCTTTCTTT. Its protein is CASRYRGNAGTEAFF.